The subject of this entry is one T cell receptor beta chain. The entry originates in a study of blood T cells in healthy people across ages. A J-beta primer mix and a sample-barcoded 5' primer were used in a second PCR of about 7 to 12 cycles. TCRdb re-derived calls from the 5' RACE reads in MiXCR, one entry per CDR3 protein. The repertoire holds 1.5 million or so distinct CDR3 sequences, with 35% to 45% as singletons. The CDR3 has 15 residues. The V gene lost 5 bases and the J gene lost 0 bases, with 11 bases spanning the gap. Germline lookup yields CDR1 DFQATT and CDR2 SNEGSKA (reference sequence). Per-sample PBMC isolation yielded at least 6.5 million cells.

The sequence was collected from a woman aged 18-29 years in good health. Sequencing was performed on blood. This rearrangement joins TRBV20-1 to TRBJ1-6, with D unresolved. The CDR3 DNA reads as TGCAGTGCTCGTGAGACGAGCTCCTATAATTCACCCCTCCACTTT. As protein: CSARETSSYNSPLHF.